This TCR beta chain comes out of a study of identical twins. A few counts support this clonotype. What it binds is not known. Template switching added a universal primer binding site, and final cDNA carried unique molecular identifiers. TCRdb re-analysed the 5' RACE reads in MiXCR, keeping a single row per CDR3 protein. The data hold approximately 500,000 distinct CDR3 sequences, with around 15% observed a single time. This CDR3 spans 17 amino acids. Germline trimming cut 0 bases from V and 5 bases from J; bases unmatched to any gene: 5. Germline loops: CDR1 MGHRA, CDR2 YSYEKL. Study conclusions and caveats: In drawing conclusions, the study used cross-sectional statistical analysis and did not follow the same donors. Fewer insertions marked abundant cord blood beta clonotypes; young adult naive trended weakly, memory not at all.

The sample was also reused in another study, on yellow fever vaccine responses in identical twins.

The chain joins TRBV4-1 to TRBJ2-2; 11 nucleotides line up with TRBD1. The sample comprised CD4+ T cells sorted from blood. The TCR originated in a woman aged 18-29 years in good health. CDR3 sequence (DNA): TGCGCCAGCAGCCAAGAGGGGACAGGGGGAAGGACCGGGGAGCTGTTTTTT. As protein: CASSQEGTGGRTGELFF.